The entry that follows covers one T cell receptor beta chain sequence. What antigen it recognizes has not been identified. Base quality data are lacking; no much larger clone is found one base away. These data originate in a study of cytomegalovirus exposure and HLA in healthy donors (dated by TCRdb to 2015 to 2018). Some background on the complete study: An earlier analysis of around 600 of the donors reported 276 Gb of sequence data and 100 million to 130 million unique TCR beta sequences from about 200 million T cells. Typing coverage differed by locus: A, B, C, DRB1 and DQB1 were typed in about 620-630 donors, DQA1 in roughly 500, DPA1 in 606, and DPB1 in approximately 450. A later genetic analysis took genome-wide SNP genotypes for about 55% of the roughly 670 donors and used that subset as a discovery cohort. Five DR-DQ haplotypes were treated as single units for association and clustering because of strong linkage in the cohort. Among the roughly 400 genotyped donors, more than 70% belonged to the genetic ancestry cluster associated with self-reported Caucasian donors. The study aimed to test whether cataloging public T cell receptors could reveal signatures of past pathogen exposure. An earlier analysis of some 500 of the donors applied high-throughput TCR beta sequencing to assess whether each TCR beta V gene segment acted as functional or pseudogenic. Across about 380 genotyped donors of the cohort, an average of about 240,000 unique TCR beta nucleotide sequences per donor were sequenced, and roughly 18% of those sequences were non-productive. In the later analysis, no new phenotypic data were used to find candidate immune exposures; instead, reliance was placed on TCR beta sequences and their occurrence across donors. The T cell repertoires of 550 to 850 subjects were profiled by immunosequencing and related to cytomegalovirus serostatus. To study patterns of TCR occurrence, a later analysis re-analyzed previously published TCR beta repertoires from hundreds of donors and added high-resolution HLA genotyping. Around 320 gigabases of sequencing data and some 85 million unique TCR sequences were included in an early release covering several hundred HLA-typed donors. Donor age, sex, ethnicity and CMV serostatus were compiled alongside the repertoire data. Besides the first cohort of under 700 subjects, a separate validation cohort made up of 95 to 150 different subjects was used. All discovery cohort repertoires had been generated on a single sequencing platform. To predict cytomegalovirus infection status, the study brought together high-throughput TCR immunosequencing, statistical association of individual TCRs with disease status, and machine learning. HLA typing included class I and class II loci at four-digit resolution. Results and caveats for the whole study, not just this receptor: A further reported finding was that TCR beta sequences accurately predicted the HLA-A and HLA-B alleles for most subjects in the first cohort. HLA typing was unavailable for some donors at each locus, so association tests used only the typed subset. In a later analysis, most CMV-associated TCR beta chains were found to appear HLA-restricted, with HLA associations seemingly driven largely by CMV exposure. The study gave a list of some 150 TCR beta chains associated with cytomegalovirus. The earlier analysis of 450 to 700 of the donors excluded roughly 17 rarely observed V segments, including chromosome 9 orphons, because counts were too low. In a later analysis, the rate of TCR association differed among HLA loci, with DRB1 alleles having the most associated TCRs and HLA-C alleles having the fewest. A cluster of highly shared sequence variants was judged likely to be a technical artifact of the sequencing pipeline. In a later analysis, HLA-associated TCR beta chains showed more clonal expansion and lower generation probabilities than non-associated chains that were equally common. A later genetic analysis associated a missense DCLRE1C variant with V-gene and J-gene trimming of TCR beta chains, and an independent cohort replicated the association. In vitro tests confirmed that a few of the cytomegalovirus-associated TCR beta chains recognize cytomegalovirus antigens. A later analysis associated 17,000 or so TCR beta sequences with specific HLA alleles at a false discovery rate of 0.05. Only TCR beta chains were sequenced in this cohort, and the absence of alpha or paired-chain data limited detectable features. Most TCR sequences were seen in very few donors, while some public TCRs were found in many individuals. The presence/absence analyses assumed that sequencing depth was roughly uniform across donors, and that assumption may not be true. The authors suggested that the approach could potentially be extended to other disease states and immunological phenotypes. According to a later analysis, parvovirus B19, influenza, CMV and Epstein-Barr virus appeared linked to several top co-occurrence clusters. Compared with the approximately 710-donor mean, donors in an Asian-associated ancestry cluster had fewer N-insertions in productive TCRs, according to a later genetic analysis. Linkage disequilibrium might explain the correlated functional status among segregating V segments, but an unknown experimental factor could not be ruled out. Because the 87-base-pair reads could not distinguish some IMGT-functional V segments, including TRBV6-2 and TRBV6-3, those segments were excluded. Assigning TCR associations to individual alleles was difficult when HLA alleles, especially DR and DQ, strongly co-occurred. In both the original and validation cohorts, the classifier was reported to diagnose cytomegalovirus status with high specificity and sensitivity. CMV serostatus was the only immune exposure information available for the cohort. Broadly in line with IMGT annotations, most TCR beta V segments showed up in productive rearrangements about 87% or about 30% of the time in an earlier analysis of under 700 of the donors.

The germline V gene yields MDHEN for CDR1 and SYDVKM for CDR2. The CDR3 runs 18 residues from the cysteine to the phenylalanine. Only the CDR3 DNA is retained, 54 bases long and in frame from the first base. V is reduced by 3 bases and J by 1 base, leaving a spacing of 21 bases between them. The cohort was made up of 500 to 850 healthy bone marrow donors. All cohort members were sampled while nominally healthy, although unrecorded immune exposures were likely present. The donor tested CMV seropositive, placing the donor among the approximately 310 seropositive members of the cohort. A peripheral blood sample was collected from each donor, and TCR beta sequencing was performed on peripheral blood mononuclear cells. Genomic DNA was extracted from the blood cell samples with the Qiagen DNeasy Blood Extraction Kit. The library was built by means of the immunoSEQ multiplex PCR assay. The multiplex PCR relied on a mix of 60 forward primers for TCR Vbeta segments and 13 reverse primers for TCR Jbeta segments. Amplification of the CDR3 region of rearranged TCR beta genes was performed with a multiplex PCR assay on genomic DNA. The Illumina HiSeq System was used to sequence the amplified TCR beta libraries as 87-base-pair reads. As for the original processing: A later analysis counted about 76 million unique TCR beta chains across the 700 or so repertoires, and some 11 million of these chains were shared by at least two donors. A nearest-neighbor algorithm error-corrected the raw reads and collapsed the reads into unique sequences, merging closely related sequences to remove PCR and sequencing errors. Alignment of CDR3 sequences to IMGT reference sequences was used to assign V, D and J gene segments. For a sequence to be retained, a match of at least six nucleotides to both a V gene segment and a J gene segment was required. A rearrangement was called productive if the CDR3 had no stop codons and remained in frame with V and J, and every other rearrangement was called non-productive. CDR3 was defined by IMGT convention, running from the second conserved V-encoded cysteine to the conserved J-encoded phenylalanine. Sequences without an unambiguous match to a single V gene segment were excluded from the earlier analysis of several hundred of the donors. An earlier analysis of 550 to 650 of the donors classified V segments as functional when productive rearrangements were above 56.7% and as segregating when the standard deviation between donors was above 5%. A statistical classification framework was built for diagnosing cytomegalovirus status from the catalog of TCR beta chain sequences. A later analysis assigned V and J genes by comparing TCR nucleotide sequences with IMGT/GENE-DB human TR gene sequences. The TCRdist pipeline was used in a later analysis to assign CDR3 sequences and most-parsimonious VDJ recombination scenarios. In a later analysis, each TCR beta chain was defined by its CDR3 amino acid sequence together with its V-gene family, and reads without a unique V-gene family were excluded. In a later analysis, several hundred highly shared, low-generation-probability nucleotide sequences were removed to address suspected cross-contamination and a sequencing artifact. For each public chain, a later analysis derived a clonal expansion index from normalized ranks of inferred template counts within each repertoire. A later analysis computed generation probabilities with a VDJ recombination model fitted to out-of-frame rearrangements, and checked the results against IGoR. In a later analysis, TCR-TCR, TCR-HLA and TCR-CMV co-occurrence was scored with hypergeometric tests, and a repertoire-size bias correction was applied to TCR pairs. To estimate false discovery rates, a later analysis permuted the HLA or CMV assignments 20 times. In a later analysis, co-occurring TCRs were grouped using DBSCAN, and TCRdist sequence similarity was added for clustering within HLA-allele-positive subsets. Repertoires with fewer than 30,000 or more than 120,000 public chains were left out of co-occurrence clustering, as were four to six repertoires with anomalous nucleotide sharing. TCRdb carries this immuneACCESS record with in-frame sequences only. Its versions omit some clonotypes, under half of them owing to an unresolved V gene in the studies checked, with the rest unexplained. D and trimming come from the DNA, and the V and J calls and clone size come from that table. This sample gives more than 150,000 clones in total; roughly 75% of them show up just once. The top ten hold around 7.7% of the sample.

The clonotype originates from a woman aged 40-49 years in good health and CMV-seropositive. Sequences were obtained from PBMCs. The rearrangement joined TRBV28 to TRBJ1-1; the D gene is perhaps TRBD1, on 5 matching bases. CDR3 region: CASSFPRRGLGENTEAFF. At the DNA level, the sequence is TGTGCCAGCAGTTTTCCCCGGAGGGGTCTAGGGGAGAACACTGAAGCTTTCTTT.